This TCR beta chain was retrieved from a study of T cells after yellow fever vaccination. General study results and limits: It was a small share of clonotypes that appeared in both CD4 and CD8 compartments. Though weaker, the secondary response peaked faster, on day 5 versus 15.

In the case of this clonotype: Its specificity is not known.

From the 5' RACE reads, TCRdb called clonotypes with MiXCR, one entry per CDR3 protein. The table records about 260,000 distinct CDR3 sequences, roughly 13% of them present only once. V lost 2 bases to trimming and J lost 5 bases, with 14 bases between them. The germline CDR1 and CDR2 sequences are SQVTM and ANQGSEA. This CDR3 has 14 residues. V gene TRBV29-1 combines with J gene TRBJ2-3, with D tentatively TRBD2 (5 bases). The sample in question was CD4+ T cells sorted from PBMCs, obtained 45 days after the yellow fever booster vaccination. The receptor comes from a man aged 25-40 years who received the YFV17D yellow fever vaccine. As DNA, the CDR3 is TGCAGCGTTGAACCCAGCGGAGGTGTAGATACGCAGTATTTT. It translates to CSVEPSGGVDTQYF.